This entry is about one TCR beta chain. There is no known antigen for this receptor. Base quality data are lacking; no much larger clone is found one base away. In Seattle, one collaborating source enrolled patients while the infection was active and tracked those patients longitudinally over the course of disease. Whole blood was collected in K2EDTA tubes by collaborating institutions according to the institutions' own protocols. For TCRbeta analysis, collaborator samples were shipped as frozen whole blood, as isolated PBMCs, or as DNA extracted from either sample type. TCRbeta CDR3 regions were amplified from genomic DNA using the immunoSEQ Assay, a bias-controlled multiplex PCR. The original pipeline was this. Nucleated cell counts per sample were estimated from amplification of reference gene primers within the assay. To quantify the absolute abundance of each unique TCRbeta CDR3 rearrangement, sequence reads were collapsed and filtered. For each sample, productive Simpson clonality was calculated as the square root of Simpson's diversity index over productive rearrangements. TCRdb mirrors the immuneACCESS table, restricted to in-frame sequences. Some clones are absent from its copies; in checked studies, under half trace to an unresolved V gene, and the reason for the others is unknown. D and trimming were read from the DNA, whereas the V and J calls and clone size are those reported in that table. The sample includes some 220,000 clones, with approximately 78% observed a single time. Less than 6% of the sample is in the top ten clones.

The sample originates from a study of blood T cell repertoires in COVID-19 (dated by TCRdb to about 2020). For context, the study as a whole: Collaborator samples came from the United States, Italy and Spain and covered acute and convalescent phases of COVID-19. The material from the prospective study consisted of cDNA or gDNA derived from T cells, B-cell-depleted T cells, or PBMCs. The dataset comprised deeply sampled blood TCRbeta repertoires from subjects exposed to, actively infected with, or recovered from COVID-19. The repertoires were released in a freely available public database intended as a resource for research on the immune response to SARS-CoV-2. The samples were drawn from the first 160 participants of the ongoing ImmuneRACE study and from 950 to 1,500 subjects provided by 6 global collaborators. Sample metadata almost always included a de-identified subject ID, COVID-19 status, age in years and sex. Where HLA class I and class II types were available, the types were taken from metadata supplied by the sample provider, not from assay-based typing.

The investigation overall reported the following: The amount of clinical and demographic metadata varied by source and participant and was provided uncurated.

The sequenced material came from peripheral blood. The TCR sequence derives from a woman aged 70-85 years with COVID-19, enrolled during active disease.

The sequence in DNA is TGTGCCAGCAGCCTGAGCGGGAGTGACGAGCAGTACTTC. Its protein reads: CASSLSGSDEQYF. The sequence joins TRBV7-9 to TRBJ2-7; TRBD2 agrees with 8 junctional bases. The germline V gene (reference sequence) gives CDR1 as SEHNR and CDR2 as FQNEAQ. At the junction V is shortened by 5 bases and J by 5 bases; bases outside the gene matches: 5. Measured from the cysteine to the phenylalanine, the CDR3 is 13 residues long. Only CDR3 DNA is held: 39 bases, read in frame from base 1.